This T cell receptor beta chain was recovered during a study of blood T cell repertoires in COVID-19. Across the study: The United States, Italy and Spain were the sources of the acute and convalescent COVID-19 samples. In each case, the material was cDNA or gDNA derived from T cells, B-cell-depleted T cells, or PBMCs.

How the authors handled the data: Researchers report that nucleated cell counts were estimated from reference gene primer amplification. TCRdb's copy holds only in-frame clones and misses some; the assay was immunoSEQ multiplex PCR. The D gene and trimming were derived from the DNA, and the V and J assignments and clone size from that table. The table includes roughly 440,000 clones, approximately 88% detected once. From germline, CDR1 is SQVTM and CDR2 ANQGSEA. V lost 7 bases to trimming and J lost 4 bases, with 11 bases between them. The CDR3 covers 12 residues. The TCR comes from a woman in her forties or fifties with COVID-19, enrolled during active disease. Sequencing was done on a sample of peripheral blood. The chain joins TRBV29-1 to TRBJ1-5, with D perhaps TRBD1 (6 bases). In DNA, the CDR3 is TGCAGCGCCGGCGACAGGAATCAGCCCCAGCATTTT. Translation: CSAGDRNQPQHF.